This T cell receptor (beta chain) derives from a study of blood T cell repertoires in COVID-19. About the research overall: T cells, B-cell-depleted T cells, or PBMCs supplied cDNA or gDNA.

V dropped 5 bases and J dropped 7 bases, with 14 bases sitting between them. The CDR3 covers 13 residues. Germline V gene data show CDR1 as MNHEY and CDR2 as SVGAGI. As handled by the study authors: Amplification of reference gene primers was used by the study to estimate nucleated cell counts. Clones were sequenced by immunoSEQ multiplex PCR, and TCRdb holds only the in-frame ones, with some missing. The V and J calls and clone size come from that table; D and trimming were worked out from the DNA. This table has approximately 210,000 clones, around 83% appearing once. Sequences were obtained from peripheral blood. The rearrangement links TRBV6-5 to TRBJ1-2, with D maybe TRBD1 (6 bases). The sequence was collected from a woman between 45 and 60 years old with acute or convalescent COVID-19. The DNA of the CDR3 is TGTGCCAGCAGTACCACCCGAGGGGGTGGCTACACCTTC. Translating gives CASSTTRGGGYTF.